This TCR beta chain was recovered during a study of beta chain features in type 1 diabetes. The entirety of the isolated RNA underwent reverse transcription, so expressed TCRB transcripts were sequenced. Naive, central memory and regulatory T cell samples yielded roughly 3.5 million reads on average. Method: immunoSEQ multiplex PCR; TCRdb's copy keeps in-frame clones and lacks some. The sample shows 140,000 to 150,000 clones, 10% of them seen only once. Germline CDR1 reads SNHLY; CDR2 reads FYNNEI. Trimming removed 8 bases from V and 0 bases from J; junction bases left unmatched: 9. The length of the CDR3 is 15 residues.

This sequence originates from a man in his late teens or twenties in good health. The rearrangement joins TRBV2 to TRBJ2-5, with TRBD1 matching over 7 bases. Sequencing input: naive CD4+ T cells from blood. In DNA form, the CDR3 reads TGTGCCAGCCTTCGGACAGGTGTCAACCAAGAGACCCAGTACTTC. Translation: CASLRTGVNQETQYF.